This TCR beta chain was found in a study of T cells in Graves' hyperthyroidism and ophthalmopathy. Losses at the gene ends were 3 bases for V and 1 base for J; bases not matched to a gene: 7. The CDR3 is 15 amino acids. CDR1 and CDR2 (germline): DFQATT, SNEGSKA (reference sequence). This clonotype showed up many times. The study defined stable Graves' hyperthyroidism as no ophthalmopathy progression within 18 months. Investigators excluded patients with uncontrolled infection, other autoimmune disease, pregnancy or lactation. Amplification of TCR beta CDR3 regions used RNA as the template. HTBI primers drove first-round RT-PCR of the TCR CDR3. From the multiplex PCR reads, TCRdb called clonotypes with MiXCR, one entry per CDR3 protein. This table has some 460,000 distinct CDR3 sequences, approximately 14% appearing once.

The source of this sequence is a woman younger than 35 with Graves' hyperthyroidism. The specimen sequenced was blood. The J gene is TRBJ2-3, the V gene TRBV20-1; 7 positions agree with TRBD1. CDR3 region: CSARRQGTGTDTQYF. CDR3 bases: TGCAGTGCTAGGCGACAGGGAACTGGCACAGATACGCAGTATTTT.